This TCR beta chain was sequenced during a study of OX40 agonist ivuxolimab in advanced cancers. Study details: Mean age around 64 years, range roughly 23 to 79; around 80% male. Three dose-escalation patients had partial responses: one with hepatocellular carcinoma and two with cutaneous melanoma. People who had prior anti-PD-1, anti-PD-L1 or anti-CTLA-4 therapy could take part, and around 40% had some.

The protocol was immunoSEQ multiplex PCR, while the TCRdb copy is restricted to in-frame clones and leaves out a portion. The sample has approximately 60,000 clones, around 90% seen once; the top ten hold 8.5% to 14%. Study-level points and caveats: Expanded peripheral T-cell antigen specificity went undetermined.

Germline V lookup: CDR1 MNHEY, CDR2 SVGAGI. The CDR3 contains 12 residues. V gave up 2 bases and J gave up 9 bases; unmatched junction bases: 3. With regard to this clone: Its antigen is unknown.

The sequences come from CD4+ or CD8+ T cells sorted from blood, collected in a trial of the OX40 agonist ivuxolimab. This TCR came from an adult with an advanced solid tumor such as melanoma, head and neck, liver or kidney cancer. V is TRBV6-5 and J is TRBJ2-5; 7 bases match TRBD1. The CDR3 DNA sequence: TGTGCCAGCAGTTACGACAGGGAGTCCCAGTACTTC. Its translation: CASSYDRESQYF.